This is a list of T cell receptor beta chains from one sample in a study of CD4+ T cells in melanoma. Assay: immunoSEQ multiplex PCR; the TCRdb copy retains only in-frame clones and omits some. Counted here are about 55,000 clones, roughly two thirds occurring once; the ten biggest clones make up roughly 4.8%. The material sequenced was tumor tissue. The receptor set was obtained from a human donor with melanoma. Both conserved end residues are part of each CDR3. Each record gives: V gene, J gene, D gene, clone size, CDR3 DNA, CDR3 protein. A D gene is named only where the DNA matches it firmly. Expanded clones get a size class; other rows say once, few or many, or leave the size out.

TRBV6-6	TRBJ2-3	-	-	TGTGCCAGCAGTTCGCGGGGAACCACAGATACGCAGTATTTT	CASSSRGTTDTQYF
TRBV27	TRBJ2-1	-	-	TGTGCCAGCAGTTTAGAAGGGGTCGGAGGGTCGAAGCAGTTCTTC	CASSLEGVGGSKQFF
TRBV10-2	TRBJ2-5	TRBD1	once	TGCGCCAGCAGTGAGTGGCCAGGGGGCGGAGAGACCCAGTACTTC	CASSEWPGGGETQYF
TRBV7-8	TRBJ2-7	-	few	TGTGCCAGCAGCTTAAAGAGTCCCTACGAGCAGTACTTC	CASSLKSPYEQYF
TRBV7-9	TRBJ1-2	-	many	TGTGCCAGCAGACCCCCGGGCGCAGGTGGACCGGGGTCGGGCTACACCTTC	CASRPPGAGGPGSGYTF
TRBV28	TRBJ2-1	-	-	TGTGCCAGCAGCCCCGCAGGGATCAATGAGCAGTTCTTC	CASSPAGINEQFF
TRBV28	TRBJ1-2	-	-	TGTGCCAGCTCTTCGGCAGGACCCAACTATGGCTACACCTTC	CASSSAGPNYGYTF
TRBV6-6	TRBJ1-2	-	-	TGTGCCAGCAGTTACCAGGGAGGGAGCGGCTACACCTTC	CASSYQGGSGYTF
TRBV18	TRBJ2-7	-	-	TGTGCCAGCTCACCAGGGGGAGTCTACGAGCAGTACTTC	CASSPGGVYEQYF
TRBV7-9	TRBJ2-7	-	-	TGTGCCAGCAGCTCCCTCTACGAGCAGTACTTC	CASSSLYEQYF
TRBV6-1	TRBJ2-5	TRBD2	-	TGTGCCAGCAGTGAATATAGCGGGGGGGGCGAGACCCAGTACTTC	CASSEYSGGGETQYF
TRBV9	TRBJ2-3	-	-	TGTGCCAGCAGCGTAGGTGGGGGAAACACAGATACGCAGTATTTT	CASSVGGGNTDTQYF
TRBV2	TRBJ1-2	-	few	TGTGCCTCGCGAAAGGGCTACACCTTC	CASRKGYTF
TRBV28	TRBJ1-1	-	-	TGTGCCAGCAACGATCGGGTTGAAGCTTTCTTT	CASNDRVEAFF
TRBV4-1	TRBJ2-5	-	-	TGCGCCAGCAGCCAAGAAATTCTAGAGACCCAGTACTTC	CASSQEILETQYF
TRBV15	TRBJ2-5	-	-	TGTGCCACCAGCAGAGGGGGTCAAGAGACCCAGTACTTC	CATSRGGQETQYF
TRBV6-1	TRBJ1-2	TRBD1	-	TGTGCCAGCAGTGAAGAGTTTGAGGGGGCGGGCTACACCTTC	CASSEEFEGAGYTF